These 2 T cell receptor beta chains were sequenced from one sample in a study of cytomegalovirus exposure and HLA in healthy donors. The PCR used 60 Vbeta and 13 Jbeta primers. This table comes from immunoSEQ multiplex PCR, and its TCRdb copy is limited to in-frame clones, with some not included. The table lists 130,000 or so clones, around four fifths of them singletons, with around 1.9% in the top ten. The material sequenced was PBMCs. The source is a middle-aged woman in good health and CMV-seronegative.

Only a few counts were recorded for this clone. CDR3 coding DNA: TGTGCCATCAGTGGTGGGACAGGGTCCTACGAGCAGTACTTC. Protein: CAISGGTGSYEQYF. The rearrangement uses TRBV10-3 and TRBJ2-7, with 9 bases matching TRBD1. The germline V gene encodes CDR1 ENHRY and CDR2 SYGVKD. Trimming removed 4 bases from V and 1 base from J; junction bases left unmatched: 2. The CDR3 is 14 amino acids.

J is TRBJ2-2 and V is TRBV7-9; no firm D call. V lost 6 bases and J lost 5, with 16 bases in between. Germline V gene data show CDR1 as SEHNR and CDR2 as FQNEAQ (reference sequence). CDR3 length: 15 residues. CDR3 sequence: CASSVSVYFTGELFF. The CDR3 DNA reads TGTGCCAGCAGTGTGTCGGTGTACTTTACCGGGGAGCTGTTTTTT.